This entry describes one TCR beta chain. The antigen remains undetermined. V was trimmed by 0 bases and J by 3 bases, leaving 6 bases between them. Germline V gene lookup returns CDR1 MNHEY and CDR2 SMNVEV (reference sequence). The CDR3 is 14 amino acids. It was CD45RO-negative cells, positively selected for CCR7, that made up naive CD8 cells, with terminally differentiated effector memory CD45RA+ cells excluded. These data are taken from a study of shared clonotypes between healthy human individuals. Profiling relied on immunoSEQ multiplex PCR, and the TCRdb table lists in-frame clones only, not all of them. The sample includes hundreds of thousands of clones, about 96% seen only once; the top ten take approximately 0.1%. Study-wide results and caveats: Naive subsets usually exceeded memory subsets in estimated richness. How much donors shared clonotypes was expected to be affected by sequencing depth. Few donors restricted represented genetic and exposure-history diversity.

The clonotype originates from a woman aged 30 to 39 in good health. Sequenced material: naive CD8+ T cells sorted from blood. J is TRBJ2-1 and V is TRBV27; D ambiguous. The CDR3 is CASSLSANYNEQFF. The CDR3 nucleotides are TGTGCCAGCAGTTTATCGGCAAACTACAATGAGCAGTTCTTC.